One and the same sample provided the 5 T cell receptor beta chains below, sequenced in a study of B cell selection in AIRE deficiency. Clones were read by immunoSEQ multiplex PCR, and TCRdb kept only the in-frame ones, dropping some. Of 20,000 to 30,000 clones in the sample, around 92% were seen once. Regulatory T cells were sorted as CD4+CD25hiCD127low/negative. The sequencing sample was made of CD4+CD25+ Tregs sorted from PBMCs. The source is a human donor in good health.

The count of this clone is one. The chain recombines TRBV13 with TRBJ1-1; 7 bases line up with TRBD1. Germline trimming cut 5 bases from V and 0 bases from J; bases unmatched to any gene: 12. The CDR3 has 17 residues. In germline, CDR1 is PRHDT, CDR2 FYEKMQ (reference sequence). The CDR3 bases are TGTGCCAGCAGCCGACGGACAGGCCAAGATATGAACACTGAAGCTTTCTTT. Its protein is CASSRRTGQDMNTEAFF.

The CDR3 reads CASSPVMAGVHTGELFF. Here the CDR3 DNA reads TGTGCCAGCAGCCCCGTGATGGCGGGGGTACACACCGGGGAGCTGTTTTTT. J is TRBJ2-2 and V is TRBV7-8, with TRBD2 identical over 7 bases. J lost 3 bases, V lost 5 bases, and 12 bases had no gene match. The V gene's germline CDR1 is SGHVS and CDR2 FQNEAQ. This CDR3 has 17 residues.

The CDR3 DNA reads TGTGCCTGGAGTGTATTGGGGACGAAGGAGACCCAGTACTTC. Protein: CAWSVLGTKETQYF. The genes are TRBV30 and TRBJ2-5; either TRBD1 or TRBD2 may supply D (5 bases each). Per the germline V gene, CDR1 is GTSNPN and CDR2 is SVGIG (reference sequence). The CDR3 is 14 residues long. V gave up 0 bases and J gave up 5 bases, with 13 bases separating them.

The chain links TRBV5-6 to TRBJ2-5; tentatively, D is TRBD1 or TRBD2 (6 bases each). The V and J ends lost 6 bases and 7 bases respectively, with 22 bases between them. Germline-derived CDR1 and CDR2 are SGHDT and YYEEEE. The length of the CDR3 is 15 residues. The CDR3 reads CASTLGGRGLWTQYF. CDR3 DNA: TGTGCCAGCACCCTAGGGGGGCGGGGCCTGTGGACCCAGTACTTC.

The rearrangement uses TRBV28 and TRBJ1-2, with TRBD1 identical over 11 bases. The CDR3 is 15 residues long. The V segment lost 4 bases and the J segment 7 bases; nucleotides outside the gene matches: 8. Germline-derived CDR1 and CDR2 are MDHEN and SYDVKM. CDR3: CASSWAGQGASGYTF. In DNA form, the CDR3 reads TGTGCCAGCAGTTGGGCCGGACAGGGGGCTAGTGGCTACACCTTC.